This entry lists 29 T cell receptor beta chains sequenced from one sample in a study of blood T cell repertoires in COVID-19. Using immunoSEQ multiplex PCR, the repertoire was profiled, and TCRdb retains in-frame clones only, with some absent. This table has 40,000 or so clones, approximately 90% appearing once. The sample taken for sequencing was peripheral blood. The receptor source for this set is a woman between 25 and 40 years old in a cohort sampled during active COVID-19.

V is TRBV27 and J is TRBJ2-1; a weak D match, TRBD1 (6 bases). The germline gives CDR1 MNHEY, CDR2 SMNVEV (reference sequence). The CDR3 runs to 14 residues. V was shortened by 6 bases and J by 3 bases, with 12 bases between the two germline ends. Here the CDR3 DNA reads TGTGCCAGCAGCCCGGGACACTACTACAATGAGCAGTTCTTC. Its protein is CASSPGHYYNEQFF.

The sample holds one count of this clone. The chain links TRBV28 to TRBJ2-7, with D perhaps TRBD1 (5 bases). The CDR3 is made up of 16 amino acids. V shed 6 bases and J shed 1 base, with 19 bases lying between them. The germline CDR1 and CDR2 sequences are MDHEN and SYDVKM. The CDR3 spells CASSPPTGPLSYEQYF. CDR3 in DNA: TGTGCCAGCAGCCCCCCAACAGGTCCTCTTTCCTACGAGCAGTACTTC. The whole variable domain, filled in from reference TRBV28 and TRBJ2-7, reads DVKVTQSSRYLVKRTGEKVFLECVQDMDHENMFWYRQDPGLGLRLIYFSYDVKMKEKGDIPEGYSVSREKKERFSLILESASTNQTSMYLCASSPPTGPLSYEQYFGPGTRLTVT.

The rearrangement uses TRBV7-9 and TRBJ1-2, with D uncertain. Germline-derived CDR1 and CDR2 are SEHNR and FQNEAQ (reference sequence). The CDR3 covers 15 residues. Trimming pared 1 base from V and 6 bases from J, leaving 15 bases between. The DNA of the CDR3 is TGTGCCAGCAGCTTAGTCGGCAGGTATAGAGATGGCTACACCTTC. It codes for CASSLVGRYRDGYTF. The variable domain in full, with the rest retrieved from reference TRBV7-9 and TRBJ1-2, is DTGVSQNPRHKITKRGQNVTFRCDPISEHNRLYWYRQTLGQGPEFLTYFQNEAQLEKSRLLSDRFSAERPKGSFSTLEIQRTEQGDSAMYLCASSLVGRYRDGYTFGSGTRLTVV.

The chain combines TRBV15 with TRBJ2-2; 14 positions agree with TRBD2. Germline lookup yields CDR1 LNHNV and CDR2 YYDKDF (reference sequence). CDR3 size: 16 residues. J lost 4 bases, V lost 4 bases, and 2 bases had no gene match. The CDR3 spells CATSTGTSGSTGELFF. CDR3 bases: TGTGCCACCAGCACTGGGACTAGCGGGAGCACCGGGGAGCTGTTTTTT.

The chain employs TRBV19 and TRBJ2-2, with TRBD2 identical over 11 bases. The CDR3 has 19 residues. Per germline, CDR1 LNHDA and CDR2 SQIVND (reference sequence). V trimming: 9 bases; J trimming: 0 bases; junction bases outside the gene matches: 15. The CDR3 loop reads CASSPDSSGRLANTGELFF. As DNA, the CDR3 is TGTGCCAGCTCACCTGATTCTAGCGGGAGGCTTGCGAACACCGGGGAGCTGTTTTTT.

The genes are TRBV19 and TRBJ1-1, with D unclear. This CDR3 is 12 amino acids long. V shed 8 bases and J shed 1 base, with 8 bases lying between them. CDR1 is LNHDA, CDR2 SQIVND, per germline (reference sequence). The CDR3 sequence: CASSYRNTEAFF. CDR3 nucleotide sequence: TGTGCCAGTTCGTACAGGAACACTGAAGCTTTCTTT.

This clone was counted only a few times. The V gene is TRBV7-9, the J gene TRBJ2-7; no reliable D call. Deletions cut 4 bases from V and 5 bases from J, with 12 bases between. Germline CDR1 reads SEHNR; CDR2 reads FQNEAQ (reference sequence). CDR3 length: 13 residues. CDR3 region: CASSSSFSDEQYF. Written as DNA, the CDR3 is TGTGCCAGCAGCTCCTCCTTTTCGGACGAGCAGTACTTC.

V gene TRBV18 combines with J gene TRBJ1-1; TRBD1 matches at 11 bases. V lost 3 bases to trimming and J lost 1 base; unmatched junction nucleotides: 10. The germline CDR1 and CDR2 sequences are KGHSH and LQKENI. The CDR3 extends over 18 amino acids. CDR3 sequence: CASSPSRTGGVANTEAFF. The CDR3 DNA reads TGTGCCAGCTCACCTTCCAGGACAGGGGGCGTTGCGAACACTGAAGCTTTCTTT.

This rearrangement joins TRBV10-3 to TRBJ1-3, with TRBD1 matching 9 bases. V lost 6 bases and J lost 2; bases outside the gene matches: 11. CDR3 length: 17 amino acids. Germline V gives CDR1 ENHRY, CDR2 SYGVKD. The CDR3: CAISLGQGVLAGNTIYF. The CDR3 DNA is TGTGCCATCAGCTTGGGACAGGGAGTCTTGGCTGGAAACACCATATATTTT.

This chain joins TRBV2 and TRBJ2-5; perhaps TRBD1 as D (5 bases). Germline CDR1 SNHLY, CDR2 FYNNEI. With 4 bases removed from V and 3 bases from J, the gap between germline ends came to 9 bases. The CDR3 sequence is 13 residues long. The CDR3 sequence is CASSGQRKETQYF. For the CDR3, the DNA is TGTGCCAGCAGTGGACAGAGAAAAGAGACCCAGTACTTC.

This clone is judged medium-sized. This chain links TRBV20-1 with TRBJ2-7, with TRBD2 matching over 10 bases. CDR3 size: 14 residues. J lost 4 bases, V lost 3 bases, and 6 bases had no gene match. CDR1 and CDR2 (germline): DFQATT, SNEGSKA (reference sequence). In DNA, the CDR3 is TGCAGTGCTAGTCCTAGCGGGAGTAATTACGAGCAGTACTTC. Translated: CSASPSGSNYEQYF.

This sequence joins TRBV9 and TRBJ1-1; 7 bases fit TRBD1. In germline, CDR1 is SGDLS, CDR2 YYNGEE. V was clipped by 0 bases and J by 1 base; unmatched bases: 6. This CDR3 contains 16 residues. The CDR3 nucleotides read TGTGCCAGCAGCGTAGGATTTGGGACAGCGAACACTGAAGCTTTCTTT. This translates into CASSVGFGTANTEAFF.

CDR3 amino acids: CASSDFGGNDTDTQYF. DNA of the CDR3: TGTGCCAGCAGCGATTTTGGGGGGAATGACACAGATACGCAGTATTTT. V usage is TRBV5-6 and J usage is TRBJ2-3; TRBD2 might be the D (6 bases). The V end was cut by 4 bases, the J end by 2 bases, with 17 bases between. Germline CDR1 reads SGHDT; CDR2 reads YYEEEE. This CDR3 has 16 amino acids.

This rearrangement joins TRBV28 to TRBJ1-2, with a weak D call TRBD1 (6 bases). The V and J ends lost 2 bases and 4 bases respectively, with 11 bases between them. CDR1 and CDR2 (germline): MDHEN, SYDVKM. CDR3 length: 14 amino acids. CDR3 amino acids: CASSLGGRGYGYTF. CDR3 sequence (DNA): TGTGCCAGCAGTTTAGGGGGCCGCGGCTATGGCTACACCTTC.

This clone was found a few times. The DNA for the CDR3 is TGTGCCAGCAGTGACGGTATCTCTGGAAACACCATATATTTT. Translation: CASSDGISGNTIYF. This chain connects TRBV6-1 to TRBJ1-3; D gene unclear. Trimming took 3 bases from V and 0 from J, leaving 6 bases between them. Germline lookup yields CDR1 MNHNS and CDR2 SASEGT. The CDR3 consists of 14 residues.

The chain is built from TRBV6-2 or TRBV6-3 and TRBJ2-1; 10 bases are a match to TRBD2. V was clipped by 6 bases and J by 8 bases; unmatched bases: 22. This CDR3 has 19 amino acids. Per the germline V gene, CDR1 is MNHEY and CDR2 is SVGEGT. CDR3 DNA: TGTGCCAGCAGCCTCGACTCGGCTAGCGGGAGAGCGACAGAGGATGAGCAGTTCTTC. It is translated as CASSLDSASGRATEDEQFF.

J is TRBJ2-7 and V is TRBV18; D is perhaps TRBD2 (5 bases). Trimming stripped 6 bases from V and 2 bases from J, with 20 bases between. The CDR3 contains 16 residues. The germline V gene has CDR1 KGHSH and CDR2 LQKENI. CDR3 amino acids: CASSDPGIQFPYEQYF. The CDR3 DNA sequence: TGTGCCAGCTCCGACCCCGGGATCCAATTTCCCTACGAGCAGTACTTC.

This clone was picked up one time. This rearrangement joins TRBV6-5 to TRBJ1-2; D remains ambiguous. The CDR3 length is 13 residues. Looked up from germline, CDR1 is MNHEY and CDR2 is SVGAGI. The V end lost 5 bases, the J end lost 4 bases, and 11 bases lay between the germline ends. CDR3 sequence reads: CASSHATVYGYTF. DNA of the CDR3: TGTGCCAGCAGTCACGCTACTGTCTATGGCTACACCTTC.

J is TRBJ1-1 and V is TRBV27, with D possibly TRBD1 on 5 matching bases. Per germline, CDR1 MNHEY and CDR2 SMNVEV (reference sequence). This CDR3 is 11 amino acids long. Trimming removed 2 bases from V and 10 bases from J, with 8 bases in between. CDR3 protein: CASSLIGGAFF. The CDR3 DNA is TGTGCCAGCAGTTTAATCGGGGGAGCTTTCTTT.

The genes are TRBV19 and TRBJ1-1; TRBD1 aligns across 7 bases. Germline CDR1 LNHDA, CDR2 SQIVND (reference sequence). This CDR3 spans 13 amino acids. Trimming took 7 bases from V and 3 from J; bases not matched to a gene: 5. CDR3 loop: CASNLRGYTEAFF. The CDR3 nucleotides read TGTGCCAGTAACCTCAGGGGGTACACTGAAGCTTTCTTT. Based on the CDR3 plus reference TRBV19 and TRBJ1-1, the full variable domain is DGGITQSPKYLFRKEGQNVTLSCEQNLNHDAMYWYRQDPGQGLRLIYYSQIVNDFQKGDIAEGYSVSREKKESFPLTVTSAQKNPTAFYLCASNLRGYTEAFFGQGTRLTVV.

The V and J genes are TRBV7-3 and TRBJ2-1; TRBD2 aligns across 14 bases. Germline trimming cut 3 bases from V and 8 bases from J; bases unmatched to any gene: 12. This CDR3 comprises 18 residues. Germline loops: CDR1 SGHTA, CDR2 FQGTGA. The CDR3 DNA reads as TGTGCCAGCAGCTTTCAGGCCGGGACTAGCGGGAGTCGGTATGAGCAGTTCTTC. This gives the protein CASSFQAGTSGSRYEQFF.

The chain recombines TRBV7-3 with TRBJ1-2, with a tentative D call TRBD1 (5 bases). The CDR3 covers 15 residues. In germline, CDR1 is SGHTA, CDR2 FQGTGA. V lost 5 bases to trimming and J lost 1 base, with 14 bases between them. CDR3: CASSLSTDSNYGYTF. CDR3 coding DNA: TGTGCCAGCAGCCTATCCACCGACAGTAACTATGGCTACACCTTC.

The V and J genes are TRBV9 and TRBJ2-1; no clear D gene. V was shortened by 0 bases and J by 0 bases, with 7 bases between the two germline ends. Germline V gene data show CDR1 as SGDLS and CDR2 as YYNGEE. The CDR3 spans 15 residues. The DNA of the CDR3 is TGTGCCAGCAGCGTAGGACACCGCTCCTACAATGAGCAGTTCTTC. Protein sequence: CASSVGHRSYNEQFF.

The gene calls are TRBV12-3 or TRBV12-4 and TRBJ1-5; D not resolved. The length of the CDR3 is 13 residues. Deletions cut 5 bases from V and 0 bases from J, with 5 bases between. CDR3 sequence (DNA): TGTGCCAGCAGTCTTAATAGCAATCAGCCCCAGCATTTT. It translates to CASSLNSNQPQHF.

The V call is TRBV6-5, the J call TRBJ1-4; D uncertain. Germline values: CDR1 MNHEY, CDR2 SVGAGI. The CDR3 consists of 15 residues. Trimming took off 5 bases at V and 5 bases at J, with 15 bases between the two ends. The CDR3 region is CASSPTGGSNEKLFF. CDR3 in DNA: TGTGCCAGCAGTCCGACTGGAGGGAGCAATGAAAAACTGTTTTTT.

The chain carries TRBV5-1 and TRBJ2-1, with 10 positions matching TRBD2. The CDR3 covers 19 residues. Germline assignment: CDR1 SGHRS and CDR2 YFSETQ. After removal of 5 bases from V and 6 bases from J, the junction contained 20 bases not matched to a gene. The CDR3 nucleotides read TGCGCCAGCAGTACGATGGGTAAAGCGGGAGGGAACGCTTTCAATGAGCAGTTCTTC. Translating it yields CASSTMGKAGGNAFNEQFF.

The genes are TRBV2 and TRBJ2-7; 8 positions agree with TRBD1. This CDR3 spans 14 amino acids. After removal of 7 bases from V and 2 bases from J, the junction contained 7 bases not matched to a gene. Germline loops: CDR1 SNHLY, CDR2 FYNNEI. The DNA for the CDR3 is TGTGCCAGCACTTTATTACAGGGGGCCTACGAGCAGTACTTC. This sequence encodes CASTLLQGAYEQYF.

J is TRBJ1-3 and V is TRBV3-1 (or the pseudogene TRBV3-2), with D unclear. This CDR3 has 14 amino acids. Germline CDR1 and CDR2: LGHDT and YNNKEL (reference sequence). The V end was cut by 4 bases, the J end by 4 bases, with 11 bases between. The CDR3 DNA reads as TGTGCCAGCAGCCGGCGGGAGGACGGAAACACCATATATTTT. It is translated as CASSRREDGNTIYF.

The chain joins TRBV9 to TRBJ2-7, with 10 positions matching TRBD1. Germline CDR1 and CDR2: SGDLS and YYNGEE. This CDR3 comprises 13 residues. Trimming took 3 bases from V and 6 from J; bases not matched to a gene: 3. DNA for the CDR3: TGTGCCAGCAGCGATGGGACAGGGGTCGAGCAGTACTTC. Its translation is CASSDGTGVEQYF.